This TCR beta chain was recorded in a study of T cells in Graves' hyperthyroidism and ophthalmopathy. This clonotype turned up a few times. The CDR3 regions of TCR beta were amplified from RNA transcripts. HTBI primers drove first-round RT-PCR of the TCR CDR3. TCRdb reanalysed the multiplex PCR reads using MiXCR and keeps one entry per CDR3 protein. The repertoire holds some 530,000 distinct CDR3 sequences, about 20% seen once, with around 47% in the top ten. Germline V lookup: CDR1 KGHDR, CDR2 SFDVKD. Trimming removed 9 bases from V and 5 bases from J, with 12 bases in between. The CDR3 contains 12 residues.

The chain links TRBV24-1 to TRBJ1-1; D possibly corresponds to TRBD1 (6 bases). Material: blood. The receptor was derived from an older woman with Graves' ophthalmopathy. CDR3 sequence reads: CATRGGGTEAFF. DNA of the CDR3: TGTGCCACCCGAGGGGGTGGGACTGAAGCTTTCTTT.